This T cell receptor (beta chain) was obtained from a study of control samples from healthy donors and cancer patients. TCRdb keeps only in-frame clones here, not all; method: immunoSEQ multiplex PCR. The sample includes 60,000 to 95,000 clones, approximately 84% of them seen just once. The CDR3 spans 13 residues. Trimming removed 6 bases from V and 12 bases from J; junction bases left unmatched: 10. The V gene's germline CDR1 is KGHSH and CDR2 LQKENI. This TCR was recovered from a man aged 50-59 years in good health. The sequenced sample was blood. This rearrangement joins TRBV18 to TRBJ1-1; 10 nucleotides match TRBD1. The CDR3 DNA reads TGTGCCAGCTCCGATGACAGGGGGCGACGGACTTTCTTT. This translates into CASSDDRGRRTFF.